A selection of T cell receptor beta chains follows, all from one sample in a study of cytomegalovirus exposure and HLA in healthy donors. Sequencing used immunoSEQ multiplex PCR; TCRdb keeps in-frame clones, though not all of them. The sample includes approximately 180,000 clones, about 70% of them seen just once. Sequenced: PBMCs. Source of these receptors: a woman aged 25 to 39 in good health and CMV-seronegative. Both conserved end residues are part of each CDR3. A D gene is named only where the DNA matches it firmly. Clone size is stated in some rows and not others, as once, few, many or a class when expanded.

cdr3_aa cdr3_nt clone_size d_call j_call v_call
CASRPLFEQYF TGTGCAAGTCGCCCCCTCTTCGAGCAGTACTTC NA NA TRBJ2-7 TRBV12-2
CASSVAAGTELFF TGTGCCAGCAGCGTAGCAGCAGGGACAGAACTGTTTTTT NA TRBD1 TRBJ1-4 TRBV9
CASSAGTSGGYNEQFF TGTGCCAGCAGTGCCGGGACTAGCGGGGGTTACAATGAGCAGTTCTTC once TRBD2 TRBJ2-1 TRBV6-1
CASYDQTIYF TGTGCCAGCTATGATCAGACCATATATTTT NA NA TRBJ1-3 TRBV6-6
CSVELPPPSYGYTF TGCAGCGTTGAACTACCGCCCCCTTCCTATGGCTACACCTTC NA NA TRBJ1-2 TRBV29-1
CASSVQRGQPEYF TGTGCCAGCAGCGTCCAGAGGGGGCAGCCTGAGTACTTC NA TRBD1 TRBJ2-7 TRBV7-6
CAISESHTDTEAFF TGTGCCATCAGTGAGTCACACACAGACACTGAAGCTTTCTTT NA NA TRBJ1-1 TRBV10-3
CAWSVGGYGYTF TGTGCCTGGAGTGTAGGGGGCTATGGCTACACCTTC NA NA TRBJ1-2 TRBV30
CATRDGVAGGDQAGYTF TGTGCCACCAGAGATGGAGTGGCAGGGGGCGATCAGGCTGGCTACACCTTC NA TRBD1 TRBJ1-2 TRBV15
CASSIGTGAYEQYF TGTGCCAGTAGTATCGGGACAGGGGCCTACGAGCAGTACTTC NA TRBD1 TRBJ2-7 TRBV19
CASSSDQDRQQYF TGCGCCAGCAGCTCCGATCAGGACAGGCAGCAGTACTTC NA TRBD1 TRBJ2-7 TRBV5-1
CSVETGGRNIQYF TGCAGCGTTGAGACAGGGGGCAGGAACATTCAGTACTTC NA TRBD1 TRBJ2-4 TRBV29-1
CASSEGGGFTDTQYF TGTGCCAGCAGTGAGGGGGGGGGCTTCACAGATACGCAGTATTTT NA NA TRBJ2-3 TRBV2
CASGRTSGGYEQYF TGTGCCAGCGGCCGGACTAGCGGGGGTTACGAGCAGTACTTC NA TRBD2 TRBJ2-7 TRBV2
CASSYGLANYEQYF TGTGCCAGCAGTTACGGACTGGCCAACTACGAGCAGTACTTC few NA TRBJ2-7 TRBV6-5
CASSFYSGTAYEQYF TGTGCCAGTAGTTTTTATTCCGGGACAGCCTACGAGCAGTACTTC NA TRBD1 TRBJ2-7 TRBV19
CASSQDEVSVSGNTIYF TGCGCCAGCAGCCAAGACGAGGTTTCCGTTTCTGGAAACACCATATATTTT NA NA TRBJ1-3 TRBV4-1
CASSKDGANYGYTF TGTGCCAGCTCTAAGGACGGGGCTAACTATGGCTACACCTTC once NA TRBJ1-2 TRBV18
CASSLSLSSGSSGELFF TGTGCCAGCAGCTTAAGCCTTTCTAGCGGGAGTTCCGGGGAGCTGTTTTTT NA TRBD2 TRBJ2-2 TRBV5-4
CASSVTTSGRGEQFF TGTGCCAGCAGCGTTACGACTAGCGGGAGAGGTGAGCAGTTCTTC NA TRBD2 TRBJ2-1 TRBV7-9
CASSPGNTNYEQYF TGTGCCAGCTCACCAGGCAACACCAATTACGAGCAGTACTTC few NA TRBJ2-7 TRBV18
CASSHPLLRTGKGGYTF TGCGCCAGCAGCCACCCCCTACTTCGGACAGGGAAGGGAGGCTACACCTTC NA TRBD1 TRBJ1-2 TRBV4-1
CASSPTRAYNEQFF TGTGCCAGCAGTCCTACACGGGCCTACAATGAGCAGTTCTTC NA NA TRBJ2-1 TRBV7-9
CASEPGTGVGEQFF TGCGCCAGTGAGCCCGGGACAGGGGTCGGTGAGCAGTTCTTC once TRBD1 TRBJ2-1 TRBV10-1
CASAAGTGTLWGLAGHPSDTQYF TGTGCCAGCGCAGCCGGGACAGGGACATTGTGGGGACTAGCGGGCCACCCTTCAGATACGCAGTATTTT NA TRBD2 TRBJ2-3 TRBV14
CASNGQGAYYEQYF TGTGCCAGCAACGGACAGGGGGCTTATTACGAGCAGTACTTC NA TRBD1 TRBJ2-7 TRBV7-9
CASSQATSGVNEQFF TGTGCCAGCAGCCAGGCAACTAGCGGGGTCAATGAGCAGTTCTTC NA TRBD2 TRBJ2-1 TRBV4-2
CASSSTRQGDQETQYF TGTGCCAGCAGCTCCACCCGGCAGGGGGACCAAGAGACCCAGTACTTC NA TRBD1 TRBJ2-5 TRBV7-8
CASTATSAKNIQYF TGTGCCAGCACAGCGACTAGCGCCAAAAACATTCAGTACTTC NA TRBD2 TRBJ2-4 TRBV6-6
CASSFAGGSYEQYF TGTGCCAGCAGTTTTGCAGGGGGCTCCTACGAGCAGTACTTC NA TRBD1 TRBJ2-7 TRBV27
CASSTGAPSGANVLTF TGTGCCTCCTCGACAGGAGCCCCCTCTGGGGCCAACGTCCTGACTTTC few NA TRBJ2-6 TRBV28
CASSLGVAYEQYF TGTGCCAGCAGCTTGGGTGTCGCCTACGAGCAGTACTTC NA NA TRBJ2-7 TRBV5-4
CASSPSRLAGTGELFF TGTGCCAGCAGCCCTAGTAGGCTAGCGGGAACCGGGGAGCTGTTTTTT few TRBD2 TRBJ2-2 TRBV7-2